One sample yielded the 23 T cell receptor beta chains listed below, sequenced in a study of blood T cell repertoires in COVID-19. Profiled with immunoSEQ multiplex PCR; TCRdb holds only in-frame clones, not every one. The table includes more than 65,000 clones, around 90% detected once. Sequencing was performed on peripheral blood. All receptors derive from a man in his sixties with acute or convalescent COVID-19.

V gene TRBV29-1 combines with J gene TRBJ1-2, with D possibly matching TRBD1 (6 bases). This CDR3 is 12 amino acids long. V was pared by 4 bases and J by 8 bases, with 14 bases between. Looked up from germline, CDR1 is SQVTM and CDR2 is ANQGSEA. The CDR3 reads CSVARAGDGYTF. CDR3 bases: TGCAGCGTTGCAAGGGCAGGGGACGGCTACACCTTC.

This sequence joins TRBV27 and TRBJ1-6, with TRBD1 matching 8 bases. The ends lost 3 bases at V and 1 base at J; junction bases unmatched: 2. The CDR3 covers 16 residues. Germline V gene data show CDR1 as MNHEY and CDR2 as SMNVEV (reference sequence). The CDR3 spells CASSFDRGSYNSPLHF. The CDR3 bases are TGTGCCAGCAGTTTCGACAGGGGTTCCTATAATTCACCCCTCCACTTT.

V is TRBV5-1 and J is TRBJ1-3; D call uncertain. V was shortened by 2 bases and J by 0 bases, with 9 bases between the two germline ends. CDR1 and CDR2 (germline): SGHRS, YFSETQ. There are 15 residues in the CDR3. The CDR3 sequence: CASSFTGFSGNTIYF. For the CDR3, the DNA is TGCGCCAGCAGCTTTACGGGGTTCTCTGGAAACACCATATATTTT.

The genes are TRBV12-3 or TRBV12-4 and TRBJ1-2; 8 bases agree with TRBD1. The V and J ends lost 5 bases and 4 bases, in that order; junction bases with no gene match: 3. This CDR3 contains 13 residues. DNA for the CDR3: TGTGCCAGCAGTCAGGACAGGGTCTATGGCTACACCTTC. Translation: CASSQDRVYGYTF.

V is TRBV5-8 and J is TRBJ2-3, with TRBD2 as a possible D gene (6 bases). The CDR3 contains 16 residues. CDR1 SGHTS and CDR2 YDEGEE come from the germline V gene. V lost 3 bases to trimming and J lost 0 bases, with 14 bases between them. Here the CDR3 reads CASSSRTTSSTDTQYF. The DNA for the CDR3 is TGTGCCAGCAGCTCACGGACTACCTCTAGCACAGATACGCAGTATTTT. Full variable domain (remainder filled in from reference TRBV5-8 and TRBJ2-3): EAGVTQSPTHLIKTRGQQATLRCSPISGHTSVYWYQQALGLGLQFLLWYDEGEERNRGNFPPRFSGRQFPNYSSELNVNALELEDSALYLCASSSRTTSSTDTQYFGPGTRLTVL.

V is TRBV5-1 and J is TRBJ2-1; TRBD2 matches at 8 bases. V shed 5 bases, J shed 6 bases, and the junction held 10 bases outside the gene matches. The CDR3 spans 15 residues. Germline V gives CDR1 SGHRS, CDR2 YFSETQ. CDR3 nucleotide sequence: TGCGCCAGCAGTCCTAGCGGGCCTCGGACCAATGAGCAGTTCTTC. It translates to CASSPSGPRTNEQFF.

The chain uses TRBV4-3 and TRBJ1-2, with 11 positions matching TRBD1. CDR3 length equals 16 residues. In germline, CDR1 is LGHNA, CDR2 YSLEER. The J segment lost 2 bases and the V segment lost 4 bases, leaving 6 bases of the junction unmatched. The CDR3 sequence: CASSLGRDRGNYGYTF. In DNA, the CDR3 is TGCGCCAGCAGCCTCGGTAGGGACAGGGGGAACTATGGCTACACCTTC.

The V and J genes are TRBV9 and TRBJ2-7; TRBD1 aligns across 7 bases. The CDR3 sequence is 14 residues long. CDR1 is SGDLS, CDR2 YYNGEE, per germline. The ends lost 3 bases at V and 0 bases at J; junction bases unmatched: 3. The CDR3 sequence is CASSDRDSSYEQYF. The CDR3 nucleotides are TGTGCCAGCAGCGACCGGGACAGCTCCTACGAGCAGTACTTC.

The chain has TRBV3-1 (or the pseudogene TRBV3-2) and TRBJ1-2, with TRBD1 matching 7 bases. V shed 0 bases, J shed 5 bases, and the junction held 3 bases outside the gene matches. This CDR3 region has 14 residues. CDR1 LGHDT and CDR2 YNNKEL come from the germline V gene (reference sequence). The CDR3 DNA reads as TGTGCCAGCAGCCAAGAGACAGGGAGGTATGGCTACACCTTC. Its translation is CASSQETGRYGYTF.

This clone appeared once. The chain uses TRBV7-8 and TRBJ2-7; tentatively, D is TRBD1 (6 bases). The germline gives CDR1 SGHVS, CDR2 FQNEAQ. V dropped 5 bases and J dropped 7 bases, with 9 bases sitting between them. The CDR3 length is 11 residues. The CDR3, as DNA: TGTGCCAGCAGCCAAGACAGGGAGCAGTACTTC. It specifies CASSQDREQYF.

Notes on this clone: The junction departs from the called germline gene at one end, perhaps through a read error. V usage is TRBV10-3 and J usage is TRBJ1-3; D call uncertain. The CDR3 has 11 residues. Germline loops: CDR1 ENHRY, CDR2 SYGVKD. CDR3 in amino acids: CTSSSGNTIYF. CDR3 sequence (DNA): TGCACGTCGAGCTCTGGAAACACCATATATTTT.

Only a few counts were recorded for this clone. The V call is TRBV18, the J call TRBJ2-1; TRBD1 agrees at 7 bases. CDR3 length equals 13 residues. Germline values: CDR1 KGHSH, CDR2 LQKENI. Trimming cost V 4 bases and J 5 bases; bases outside gene matches: 2. The CDR3: CASSLGQDNEQFF. CDR3 coding DNA: TGTGCCAGCTCACTCGGACAGGACAATGAGCAGTTCTTC.

V gene TRBV7-2 combines with J gene TRBJ2-6; unclear D gene. V lost 1 base and J 4 bases, leaving 8 bases between the germline ends. This CDR3 spans 15 amino acids. Germline V CDR1 and CDR2: SGHTA, FQGNSA. CDR3 in amino acids: CASSLDAGGANVLTF. CDR3 bases: TGTGCCAGCAGCTTAGACGCCGGGGGGGCCAACGTCCTGACTTTC.

CDR3 nucleotides: TGTGCCAGCAGCTTACCGGGGGGGACCCAGTACTTC. As protein: CASSLPGGTQYF. This chain joins TRBV11-2 and TRBJ2-5, with TRBD2 matching 7 bases. This CDR3 comprises 12 residues. Trimming took 2 bases from V and 7 from J; bases not matched to a gene: 1. In germline, CDR1 is SGHAT, CDR2 FQNNGV. The full variable domain, with the rest looked up from reference TRBV11-2 and TRBJ2-5, is EAGVAQSPRYKIIEKRQSVAFWCNPISGHATLYWYQQILGQGPKLLIQFQNNGVVDDSQLPKDRFSAERLKGVDSTLKIQPAKLEDSAVYLCASSLPGGTQYFGPGTRLLVL.

This chain joins TRBV9 and TRBJ2-2, with D perhaps TRBD2 (6 bases). The CDR3 is 15 amino acids. Germline CDR1 SGDLS, CDR2 YYNGEE. Between the trimmed V and J ends, which lost 0 bases and 6 bases, there was a span of 12 bases. Here the CDR3 reads CASSVAPGVAGELFF. CDR3 DNA sequence: TGTGCCAGCAGCGTAGCTCCGGGGGTGGCCGGGGAGCTGTTTTTT.

V is TRBV12-3 or TRBV12-4 and J is TRBJ1-5; D uncertain. Trimming took off 5 bases at V and 7 bases at J, with 12 bases between the two ends. The CDR3 has 13 amino acids. CDR3 residues: CASSIGVNQPQHF. DNA of the CDR3: TGTGCCAGCAGTATCGGGGTCAACCAGCCCCAGCATTTT.

This clone was recorded only once. The chain has TRBV7-7 and TRBJ2-1; 7 bases are shared with TRBD2. Germline-derived CDR1 and CDR2 are SSHAT and FNYEAQ (reference sequence). The V segment lost 5 bases and the J segment 8 bases; nucleotides outside the gene matches: 9. The CDR3 is 14 amino acids. The CDR3 sequence is CASSPDWGGDEQFF. In DNA form, the CDR3 reads TGTGCCAGCAGCCCCGATTGGGGGGGAGATGAGCAGTTCTTC.

V usage is TRBV7-9 and J usage is TRBJ2-1; 10 positions agree with TRBD1. Germline lookup yields CDR1 SEHNR and CDR2 FQNEAQ (reference sequence). Trimming at V came to 10 bases and at J to 8 bases, leaving 8 bases not matched to a gene. CDR3 length: 13 amino acids. The CDR3 DNA reads TGTGCCACCAGTTTGGGGACAGGGGATGAGCAGTTCTTC. Its translation is CATSLGTGDEQFF.

The rearrangement links TRBV29-1 to TRBJ1-2; tentative D call: TRBD1 (5 bases). Per the germline V gene, CDR1 is SQVTM and CDR2 is ANQGSEA. The CDR3 has 11 amino acids. Trimming removed 3 bases from V and 7 bases from J, with 9 bases in between. The CDR3 sequence is CSVDRDRGYTF. DNA of the CDR3: TGCAGCGTTGACAGGGATCGTGGCTACACCTTC. The whole variable domain, remainder taken from reference TRBV29-1 and TRBJ1-2, is SAVISQKPSRDICQRGTSLTIQCQVDSQVTMMFWYRQQPGQSLTLIATANQGSEATYESGFVIDKFPISRPNLTFSTLTVSNMSPEDSSIYLCSVDRDRGYTFGSGTRLTVV.

The chain couples TRBV5-4 to TRBJ2-3; 11 nucleotides align to TRBD2. The CDR3 sequence is 15 residues long. Trimming took 4 bases from V and 6 from J; bases not matched to a gene: 7. Looked up from germline, CDR1 is SGHNT and CDR2 is YYREEE (reference sequence). This CDR3 reads CASSARLAGNDTQYF. CDR3 in DNA: TGTGCCAGCAGCGCGCGACTAGCGGGGAATGATACGCAGTATTTT. Full variable domain (missing parts from reference TRBV5-4 and TRBJ2-3): ETGVTQSPTHLIKTRGQQVTLRCSSQSGHNTVSWYQQALGQGPQFIFQYYREEENGRGNFPPRFSGLQFPNYSSELNVNALELDDSALYLCASSARLAGNDTQYFGPGTRLTVL.

The rearrangement links TRBV6-2 or TRBV6-3 to TRBJ1-6; no reliable D call. V was cut by 6 bases and J by 0 bases, with 15 bases left in between. This CDR3 region has 17 residues. The V gene's germline CDR1 is MNHEY and CDR2 SVGEGT. The CDR3: CASSPGPGSSYNSPLHF. CDR3 bases: TGTGCCAGCAGCCCCGGTCCCGGGAGCTCCTATAATTCACCCCTCCACTTT.

The chain uses TRBV7-8 and TRBJ1-3, with 7 positions matching TRBD1. CDR1 SGHVS and CDR2 FQNEAQ come from the germline V gene. This CDR3 is built from 15 residues. Germline trimming cut 5 bases from V and 0 bases from J; bases unmatched to any gene: 4. The CDR3 protein is CASSAGQHSGNTIYF. CDR3 coding DNA: TGTGCCAGCAGCGCGGGACAGCACTCTGGAAACACCATATATTTT.

This clone appeared a few times. The chain combines TRBV19 with TRBJ1-5, with D possibly matching TRBD1 (6 bases). Germline CDR1 reads LNHDA; CDR2 reads SQIVND (reference sequence). V was trimmed by 3 bases and J by 2 bases, leaving 11 bases between them. The CDR3 runs to 15 residues. The CDR3 nucleotides read TGTGCCAGTAGTATGCGGGGGGCTGGCAATCAGCCCCAGCATTTT. Residues: CASSMRGAGNQPQHF.